The present entry profiles one T cell receptor beta chain with its context. Libraries were prepared by immunoSEQ multiplex PCR; TCRdb keeps only in-frame clonotypes and omits some of them. The sample holds around 97,000 clones, roughly nine tenths seen once. This sample stems from a study of OX40 agonist ivuxolimab in advanced cancers. Looked up from germline, CDR1 is SGHDT and CDR2 is YYEEEE. V shed 1 base and J 6 bases; nucleotides not matched to a gene: 1. The CDR3 is 13 residues long. The chain links TRBV5-6 to TRBJ2-1, with TRBD2 identical over 7 bases. The sequences come from CD4+ or CD8+ T cells sorted from blood, collected in a trial of the OX40 agonist ivuxolimab. This clonotype originated in an adult with an advanced solid tumor such as melanoma, head and neck, liver or kidney cancer. The CDR3 here is CASSLREGNEQFF. In nucleotides, the CDR3 is TGTGCCAGCAGCTTGAGGGAGGGCAATGAGCAGTTCTTC.